The present TCR beta chain was sequenced within a study of shared clonotypes between healthy human individuals. Only CD45RO-negative cells positively selected for CCR7 counted as naive CD8 cells, so terminally differentiated effector memory CD45RA+ cells were excluded. In the original processing: ImmunoSEQ junction-only sequences lacked quality scores, so their filtering differed. Sequenced by immunoSEQ multiplex PCR; TCRdb stores in-frame clones only, minus some. D and trimming were read from the DNA, whereas the V and J calls and clone size are those reported in that table. The sample includes under 850,000 clones, 85% to 95% of them seen just once. Study-level points and caveats: Naive subsets tended to show greater estimated richness than memory subsets. An anticipated effect of sequencing depth on clonotype sharing among donors was recognized.

The germline V gene encodes CDR1 GTSNPN and CDR2 SVGIG (reference sequence). V was cut by 1 base and J by 10 bases, with 5 bases left in between. The CDR3 runs 10 residues. To note about this clone: Antigen specificity is unknown.

This sequence joins TRBV30 and TRBJ2-1, with D perhaps matching TRBD1 (5 bases). Sequencing input: naive CD8+ T cells sorted from blood. The TCR originated in a man aged 25 to 40 in good health. The CDR3 is CAWSEGEQFF. The CDR3 DNA reads TGTGCCTGGAGTGAGGGGGAGCAGTTCTTC.